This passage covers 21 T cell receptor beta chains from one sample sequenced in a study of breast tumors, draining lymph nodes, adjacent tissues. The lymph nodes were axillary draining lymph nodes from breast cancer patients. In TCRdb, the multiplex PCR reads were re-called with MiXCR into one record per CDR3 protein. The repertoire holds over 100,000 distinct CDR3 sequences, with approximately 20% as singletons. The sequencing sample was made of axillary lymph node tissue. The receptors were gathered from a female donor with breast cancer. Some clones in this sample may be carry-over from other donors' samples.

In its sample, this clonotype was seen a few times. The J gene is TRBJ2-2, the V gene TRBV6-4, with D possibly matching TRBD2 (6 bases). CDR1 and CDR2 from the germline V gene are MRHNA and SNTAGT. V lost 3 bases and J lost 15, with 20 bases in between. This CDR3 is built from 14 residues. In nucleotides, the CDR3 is TGTGCCAGCAGTGAAAGGGATCATGGGGGGAAGGTGTTTTTT. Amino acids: CASSERDHGGKVFF.

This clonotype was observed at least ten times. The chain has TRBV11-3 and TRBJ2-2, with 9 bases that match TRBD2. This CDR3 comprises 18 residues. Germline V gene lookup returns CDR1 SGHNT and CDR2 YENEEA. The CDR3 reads CAPAGFCSGRLNTGELFF. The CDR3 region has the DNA TGTGCACCAGCCGGTTTTTGCAGCGGGAGGCTTAACACCGGGGAGCTGTTTTTT.

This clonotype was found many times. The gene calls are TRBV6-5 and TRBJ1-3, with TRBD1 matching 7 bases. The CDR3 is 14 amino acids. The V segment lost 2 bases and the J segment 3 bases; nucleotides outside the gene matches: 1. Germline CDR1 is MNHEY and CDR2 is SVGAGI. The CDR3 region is CASSYRQGGNTIYF. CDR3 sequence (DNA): TGTGCCAGCAGTTACCGACAGGGTGGAAACACCATATATTTT.

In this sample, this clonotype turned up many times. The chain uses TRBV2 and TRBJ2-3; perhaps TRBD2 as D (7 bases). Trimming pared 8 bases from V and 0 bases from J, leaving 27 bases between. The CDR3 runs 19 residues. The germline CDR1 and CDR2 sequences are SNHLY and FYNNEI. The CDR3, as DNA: TGTGCCAGCCGAAGCAGGGGAAGTTCGCGGGAGCAAAGCACAGATACGCAGTATTTT. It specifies CASRSRGSSREQSTDTQYF.

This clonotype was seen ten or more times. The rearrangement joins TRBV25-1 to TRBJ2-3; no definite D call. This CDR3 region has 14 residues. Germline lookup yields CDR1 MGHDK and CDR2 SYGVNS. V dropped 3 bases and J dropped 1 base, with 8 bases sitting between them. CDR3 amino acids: CASSDWLGTDTQYF. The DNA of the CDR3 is TGTGCCAGCAGTGATTGGCTAGGCACAGATACGCAGTATTTT.

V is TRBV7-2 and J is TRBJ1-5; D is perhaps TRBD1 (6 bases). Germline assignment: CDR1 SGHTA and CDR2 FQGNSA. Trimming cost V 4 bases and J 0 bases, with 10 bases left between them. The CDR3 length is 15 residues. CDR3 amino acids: CASSWGRGSNQPQHF. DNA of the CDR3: TGTGCCAGCAGCTGGGGCAGGGGTAGCAATCAGCCCCAGCATTTT.

The CDR3 DNA reads TGTGCCAGCAGTTTGGACAGCTCCTACGAGCAGTACTTC. Amino acids: CASSLDSSYEQYF. The genes are TRBV28 and TRBJ2-7, with D possibly being TRBD1 (6 bases). Germline V gene sequence: CDR1 MDHEN, CDR2 SYDVKM. The V and J ends lost 3 bases and 0 bases respectively, with 6 bases between them. The CDR3 runs to 13 residues.

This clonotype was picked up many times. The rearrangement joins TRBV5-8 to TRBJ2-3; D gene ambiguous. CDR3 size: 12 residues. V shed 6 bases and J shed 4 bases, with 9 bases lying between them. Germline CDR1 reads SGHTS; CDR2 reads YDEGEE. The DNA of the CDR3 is TGTGCCAGCACCCCCCAATCAGATACGCAGTATTTT. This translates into CASTPQSDTQYF.

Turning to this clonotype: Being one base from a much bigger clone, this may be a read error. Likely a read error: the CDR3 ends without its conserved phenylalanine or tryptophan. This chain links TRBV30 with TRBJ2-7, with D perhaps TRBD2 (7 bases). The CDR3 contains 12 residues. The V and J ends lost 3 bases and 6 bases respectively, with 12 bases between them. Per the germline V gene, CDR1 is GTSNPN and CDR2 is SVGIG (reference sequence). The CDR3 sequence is CAWSVGGREQYC. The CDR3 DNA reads TGTGCCTGGAGCGTCGGGGGGCGCGAGCAGTACTGC.

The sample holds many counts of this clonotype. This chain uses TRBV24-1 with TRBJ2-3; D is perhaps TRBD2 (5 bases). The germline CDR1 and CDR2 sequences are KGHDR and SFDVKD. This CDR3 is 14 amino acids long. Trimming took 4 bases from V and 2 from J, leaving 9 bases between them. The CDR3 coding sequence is TGTGCCACCAGTGAGTTCGGGAACACAGATACGCAGTATTTT. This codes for CATSEFGNTDTQYF.

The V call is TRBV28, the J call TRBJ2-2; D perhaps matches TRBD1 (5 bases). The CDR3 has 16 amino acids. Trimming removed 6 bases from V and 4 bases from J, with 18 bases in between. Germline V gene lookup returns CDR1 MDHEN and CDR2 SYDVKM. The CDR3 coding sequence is TGTGCCAGCAGCGTGGGTGGTAGGGGTCTCACCGGGGAGCTGTTTTTT. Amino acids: CASSVGGRGLTGELFF.

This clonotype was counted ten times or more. CDR3 in amino acids: CASRKTDRVGNTIYF. CDR3 DNA sequence: TGTGCCAGCAGGAAAACGGACAGGGTTGGAAACACCATATATTTT. The rearrangement joins TRBV2 to TRBJ1-3, with TRBD1 identical over 8 bases. The CDR3 runs to 15 residues. The junction had 7 bases not matched to a gene; V was cut back by 6 bases and J by 3 bases. Germline V gene lookup returns CDR1 SNHLY and CDR2 FYNNEI.

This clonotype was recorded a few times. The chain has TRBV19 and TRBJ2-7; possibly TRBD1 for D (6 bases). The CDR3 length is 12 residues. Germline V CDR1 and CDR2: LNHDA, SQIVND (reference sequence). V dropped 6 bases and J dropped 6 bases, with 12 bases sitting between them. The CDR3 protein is CASSRTVGEQYF. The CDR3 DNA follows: TGTGCCAGTAGCCGGACAGTCGGCGAGCAGTACTTC.

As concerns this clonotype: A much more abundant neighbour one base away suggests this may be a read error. DNA for the CDR3: TGTGCCAGCAGCGGTGGTCTAGCGGTGTTTCAAGAGACCCAGTACTTC. This sequence encodes CASSGGLAVFQETQYF. V is TRBV3-1 and J is TRBJ2-5, with 7 bases matching TRBD2. The ends lost 5 bases at V and 2 bases at J; junction bases unmatched: 11. The V gene's germline CDR1 is LGHDT and CDR2 YNNKEL (reference sequence). This CDR3 has 16 amino acids.

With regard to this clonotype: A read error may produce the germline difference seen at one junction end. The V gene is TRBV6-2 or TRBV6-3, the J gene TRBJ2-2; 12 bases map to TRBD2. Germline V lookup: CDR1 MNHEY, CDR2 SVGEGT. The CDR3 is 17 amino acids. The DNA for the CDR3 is TGTGTCAGCAGTTACCCTAGCGGGAGGGCGAACACCGGGGAGCTGTTTTTT. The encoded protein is CVSSYPSGRANTGELFF.

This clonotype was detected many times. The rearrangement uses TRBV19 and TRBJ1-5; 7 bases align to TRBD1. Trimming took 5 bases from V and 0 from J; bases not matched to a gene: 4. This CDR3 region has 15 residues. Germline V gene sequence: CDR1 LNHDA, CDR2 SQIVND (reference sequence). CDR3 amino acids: CASSRRGTSNQPQHF. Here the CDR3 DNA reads TGTGCCAGTAGTCGCAGGGGGACTAGCAATCAGCCCCAGCATTTT.

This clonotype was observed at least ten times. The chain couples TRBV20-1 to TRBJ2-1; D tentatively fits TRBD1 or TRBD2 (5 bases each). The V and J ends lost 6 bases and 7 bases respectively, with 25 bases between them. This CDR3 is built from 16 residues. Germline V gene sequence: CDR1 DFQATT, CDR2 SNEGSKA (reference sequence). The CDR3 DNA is TGCAGTGCAACGAGCCGTGGGGCCGCGAGGGAAAATGAGCAGTTCTTC. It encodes CSATSRGAARENEQFF.

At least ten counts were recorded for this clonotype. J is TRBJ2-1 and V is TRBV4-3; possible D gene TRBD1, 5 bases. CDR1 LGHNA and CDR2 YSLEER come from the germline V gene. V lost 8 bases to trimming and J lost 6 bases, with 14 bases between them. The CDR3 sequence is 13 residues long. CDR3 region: CASWFQGGNEQFF. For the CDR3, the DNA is TGCGCCAGCTGGTTCCAGGGCGGCAATGAGCAGTTCTTC.

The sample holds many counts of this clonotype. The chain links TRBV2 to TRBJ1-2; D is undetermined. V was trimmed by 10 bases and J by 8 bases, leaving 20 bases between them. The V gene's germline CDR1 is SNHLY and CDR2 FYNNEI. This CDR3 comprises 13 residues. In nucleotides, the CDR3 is TGTGCCACCAAGGGATCCCAGACGTCGGGCTACACCTTC. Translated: CATKGSQTSGYTF.

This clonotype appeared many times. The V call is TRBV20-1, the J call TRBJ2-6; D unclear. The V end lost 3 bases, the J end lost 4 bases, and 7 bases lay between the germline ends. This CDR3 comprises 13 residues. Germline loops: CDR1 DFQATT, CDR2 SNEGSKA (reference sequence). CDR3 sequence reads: CSASGRGANVLTF. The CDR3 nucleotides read TGCAGTGCTAGCGGGCGGGGGGCCAACGTCCTGACTTTC.

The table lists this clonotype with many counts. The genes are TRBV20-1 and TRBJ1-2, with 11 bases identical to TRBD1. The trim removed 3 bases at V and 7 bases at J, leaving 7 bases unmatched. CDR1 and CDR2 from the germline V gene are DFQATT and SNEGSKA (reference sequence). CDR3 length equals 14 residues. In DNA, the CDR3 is TGCAGTGCTAGTTCGGACAGGGGGCTCGGTGGCTACACCTTC. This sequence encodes CSASSDRGLGGYTF.